This TCR beta chain originates from a study of blood T cell repertoires in COVID-19. Across the study: Whether acute or convalescent, the COVID-19 samples came from the United States, Italy and Spain. Sources were T cells, B-cell-depleted T cells, or PBMCs; the material itself was cDNA or gDNA.

Original data processing: Estimated nucleated cell counts came from reference gene primer amplification. Sequencing used immunoSEQ multiplex PCR; TCRdb keeps in-frame clones, though not all of them. The DNA gave D and trimming, while V, J and clone size come from that table. The repertoire includes some 38,000 clones, roughly 78% of them detected once, and about a sixth sits in the top ten. Germline assignment: CDR1 SQVTM and CDR2 ANQGSEA. This CDR3 is 11 amino acids long. V lost 7 bases to trimming and J lost 4 bases, with 10 bases between them. The clonotype comes from a man aged 70-80 years with acute or convalescent COVID-19. The sequencing input was peripheral blood. V usage is TRBV29-1 and J usage is TRBJ1-2; unclear D gene. CDR3 nucleotide sequence: TGCAGCGATTCCACGGGCTATGGCTACACCTTC. It specifies CSDSTGYGYTF.